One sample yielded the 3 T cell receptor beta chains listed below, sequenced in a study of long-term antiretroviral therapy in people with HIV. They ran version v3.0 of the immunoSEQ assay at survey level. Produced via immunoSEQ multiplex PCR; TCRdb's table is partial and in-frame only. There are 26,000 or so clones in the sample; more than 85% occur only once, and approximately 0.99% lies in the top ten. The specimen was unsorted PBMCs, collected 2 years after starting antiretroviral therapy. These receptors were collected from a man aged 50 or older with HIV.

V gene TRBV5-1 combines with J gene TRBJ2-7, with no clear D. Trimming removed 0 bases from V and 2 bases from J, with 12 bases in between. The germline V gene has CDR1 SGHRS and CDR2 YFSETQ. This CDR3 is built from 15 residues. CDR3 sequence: CASSLDRVRTYEQYF. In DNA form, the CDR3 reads TGCGCCAGCAGCTTGGACCGGGTCCGGACCTACGAGCAGTACTTC.

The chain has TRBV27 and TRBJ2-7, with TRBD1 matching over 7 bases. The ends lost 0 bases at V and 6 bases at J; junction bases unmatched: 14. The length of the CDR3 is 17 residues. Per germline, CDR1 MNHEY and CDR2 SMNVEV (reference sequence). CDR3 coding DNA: TGTGCCAGCAGTTTATCCGTCCGGGACAGCTGGCCGGGCGAGCAGTACTTC. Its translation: CASSLSVRDSWPGEQYF.

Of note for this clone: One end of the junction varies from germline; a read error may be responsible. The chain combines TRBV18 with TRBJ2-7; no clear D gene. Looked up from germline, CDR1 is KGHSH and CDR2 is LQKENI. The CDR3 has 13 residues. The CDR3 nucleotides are TGTGCCAGCCCACCACCGGTCGGCTACGAGCAGTACTTC. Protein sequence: CASPPPVGYEQYF.